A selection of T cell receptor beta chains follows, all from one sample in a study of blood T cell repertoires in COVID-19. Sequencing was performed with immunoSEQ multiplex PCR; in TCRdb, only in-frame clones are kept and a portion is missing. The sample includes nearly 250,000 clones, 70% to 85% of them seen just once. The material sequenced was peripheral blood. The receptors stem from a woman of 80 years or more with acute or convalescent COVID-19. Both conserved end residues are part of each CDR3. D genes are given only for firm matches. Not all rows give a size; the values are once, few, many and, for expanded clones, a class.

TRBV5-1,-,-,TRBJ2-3,TGCGCCAGCGCCCTATCAGGGTCCGTAGATACGCAGTATTTT,CASALSGSVDTQYF
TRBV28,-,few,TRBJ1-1,TGTGCCAGCGGCCTTTCGGGAGGGGCCGCGAACACTGAAGCTTTCTTT,CASGLSGGAANTEAFF
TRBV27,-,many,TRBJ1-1,TGTGCCAGCAGTTCTGACGGGGTACTCCTGAACACTGAAGCTTTCTTT,CASSSDGVLLNTEAFF
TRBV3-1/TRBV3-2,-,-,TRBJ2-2,TGTGCCAGCAGCCAAGATGGAGGGCTTCCCTATGGGGAGCTGTTTTTT,CASSQDGGLPYGELFF
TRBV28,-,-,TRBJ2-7,TGTGCCAGCAGTTTCCGCGTCAGGGGAACCTACGAGCAGTACTTC,CASSFRVRGTYEQYF
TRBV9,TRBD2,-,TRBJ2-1,TGTGCCAGCAGCCCAGGGACTAGCGGGGTCTACAATGAGCAGTTCTTC,CASSPGTSGVYNEQFF
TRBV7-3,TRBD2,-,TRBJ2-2,TGTGCCAGCAGCCTGCGGGGGGGCTCGAACACCGGGGAGCTGTTTTTT,CASSLRGGSNTGELFF
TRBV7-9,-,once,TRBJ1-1,TGTGCCAGCAGCGTAGCAGGAGGGGTTGGTACTGAAGCTTTCTTT,CASSVAGGVGTEAFF
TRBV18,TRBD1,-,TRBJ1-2,TGTGCCAGCTCAGTAGGACAGGGGGCTAAAGGCTACACCTTC,CASSVGQGAKGYTF
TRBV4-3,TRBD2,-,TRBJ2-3,TGCGCCAGCAGCCAGGCACTAGCGAACCATGCGGATACGCAGTATTTT,CASSQALANHADTQYF
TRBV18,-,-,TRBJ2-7,TGTGCCAGCTCACCACCCGTACAGTCCTACGAGCAGTACTTC,CASSPPVQSYEQYF
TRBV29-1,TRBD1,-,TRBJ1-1,TGCAGCGGGGACAGGGGGCAAGGGACTGAAGCTTTCTTT,CSGDRGQGTEAFF
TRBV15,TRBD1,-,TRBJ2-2,TGTGCCACCAGCGTACAGGGGGTTGGCGGGGAGCTGTTTTTT,CATSVQGVGGELFF
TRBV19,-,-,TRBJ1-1,TGTGCCAGTACCATCCCAGATATGAACACTGAAGCTTTCTTT,CASTIPDMNTEAFF
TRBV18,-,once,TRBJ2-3,TGTGCCAGCTCACCTCCGGGTTTCGTTAAGGATACGCAGTATTTT,CASSPPGFVKDTQYF
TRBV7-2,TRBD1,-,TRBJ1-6,TGTGCCAGCAGTTACGGACAGGCCTATAATTCACCCCTCCACTTT,CASSYGQAYNSPLHF
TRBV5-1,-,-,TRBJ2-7,TGCGCCAGCAGCATGGCGACAGGTGGCTACGAGCAGTACTTC,CASSMATGGYEQYF
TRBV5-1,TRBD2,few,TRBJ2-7,TGCGCCAGCAGCCCTGCCAGCGGGGGTACCTACGAGCAGTACTTC,CASSPASGGTYEQYF
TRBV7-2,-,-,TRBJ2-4,TGTGCCAGCAGCCAAAGCGGATTTGGCATTCAGTACTTC,CASSQSGFGIQYF
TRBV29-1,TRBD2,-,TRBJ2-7,TGCAGCGTTGAAGATCGGGCGGCTAGCGGGAGGGCCGACGAGCAGTACTTC,CSVEDRAASGRADEQYF
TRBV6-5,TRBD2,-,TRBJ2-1,TGTGCCAGCAGCTTGAGCGGGAGGGGGTACAATGAGCAGTTCTTC,CASSLSGRGYNEQFF
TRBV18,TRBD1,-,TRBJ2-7,TGTGCCAGCTCAGAAGGACAGGGTGAACTAACCTACGAGCAGTACTTC,CASSEGQGELTYEQYF
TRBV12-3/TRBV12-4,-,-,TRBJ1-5,TGTGCCAGCAGTTTCGGGGGTCCCCAGCATTTT,CASSFGGPQHF
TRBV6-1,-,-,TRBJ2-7,TGTGCCAGCAGTGAACCCGTCTCCTACGAGCAGTACTTC,CASSEPVSYEQYF
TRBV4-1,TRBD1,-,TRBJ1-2,TGCGCCAGCAGCCAAGATGCCCAGACAGGGGGCGCCAATGGCTACACCTTC,CASSQDAQTGGANGYTF
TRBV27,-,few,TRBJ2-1,TGTGCCAGCAGTTTCGAAAGGGGGAATGAGCAGTTCTTC,CASSFERGNEQFF
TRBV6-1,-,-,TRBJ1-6,TGTGCCAGCAGTGACAGGTTAAATAATTCACCCCTCCACTTT,CASSDRLNNSPLHF
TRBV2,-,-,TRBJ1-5,TGTGCCAGCAGTGAAGACAGCAACACGTATCAGCCCCAGCATTTT,CASSEDSNTYQPQHF
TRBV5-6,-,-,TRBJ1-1,TGTGCCAGCAGCTTGTTTGAGCGTCGTACAGGGACTTTCTTT,CASSLFERRTGTFF
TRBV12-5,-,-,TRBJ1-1,TGTGCTAGTGGTTTGGAGCGGACGGAGGCTTTCTTT,CASGLERTEAFF
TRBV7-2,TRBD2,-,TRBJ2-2,TGTGCCAGCAGCCCATGGCTAGCGGGAGCCGGGGAGCTGTTTTTT,CASSPWLAGAGELFF
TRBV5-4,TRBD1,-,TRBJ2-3,TGTGCCAGCAGCTTAGGGAGGACAGGGGATACGCAGTATTTT,CASSLGRTGDTQYF
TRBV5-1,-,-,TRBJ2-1,TGCGCCAGCAGCTTGTTTCCGGAGAGCTCCTACAATGAGCAGTTCTTC,CASSLFPESSYNEQFF
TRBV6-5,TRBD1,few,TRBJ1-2,TGTGCCAGCACCACACTACAGGGGAGAGATGGCTACACCTTC,CASTTLQGRDGYTF
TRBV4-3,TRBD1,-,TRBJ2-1,TGCGCCAGCAGCCAGGATCCGGGACAGGGTTGGAATGAGCAGTTCTTC,CASSQDPGQGWNEQFF
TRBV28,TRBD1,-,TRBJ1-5,TGTGCCAGCAGTTTCGGGGACAGTTACAATCAGCCCCAGCATTTT,CASSFGDSYNQPQHF
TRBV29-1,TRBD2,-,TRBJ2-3,TGCAGCGTTGAGACTAGCGGGGGTACAGATACGCAGTATTTT,CSVETSGGTDTQYF
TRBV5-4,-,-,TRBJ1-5,TGTGCCAGCAGCTCCGGGGGAGTCAATCAGCCCCAGCATTTT,CASSSGGVNQPQHF
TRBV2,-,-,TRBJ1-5,TGTGCCAGCAGTGAAGGCAGTAAACAGCCCCAGCATTTT,CASSEGSKQPQHF
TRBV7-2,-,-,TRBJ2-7,TGTGCCAGCAGCTTAGGGCCGGGAGAGGCCTACGAGCAGTACTTC,CASSLGPGEAYEQYF
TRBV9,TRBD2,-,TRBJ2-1,TGTGCCAGCAGCCTGACTAGCGGGAGTGGAGAGCAGTTCTTC,CASSLTSGSGEQFF
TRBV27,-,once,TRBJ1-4,TGTGCCAGCAGTTTATCAGGGGTGGGGGAAAAACTGTTTTTT,CASSLSGVGEKLFF